Shown below are 4 T cell receptor beta chains from a single sample sequenced in a study of monozygotic twins with inflammatory bowel disease. Each CDR3 protein gets one entry in TCRdb, which reprocessed the 5' RACE reads and gives no DNA. The sample table includes 440,000 or so distinct CDR3 sequences. The sequencing input was blood. These receptors all come from a human donor with ulcerative colitis or Crohn's disease, or a healthy co-twin of an affected twin (not recorded which).

CDR3: CASSQDTQGVTYEQYF. V is TRBV4-1 and J is TRBJ2-7; with no DNA, the TCRdb D assignment of TRBD1 cannot be verified. The CDR3 runs to 16 residues. Looked up from germline, CDR1 is MGHRA and CDR2 is YSYEKL.

The CDR3 loop is CASSRGVSPLHF. V and J are TRBV7-9 and TRBJ1-6; TCRdb lists TRBD1, though no DNA is available to test this call. This CDR3 contains 12 residues. The germline CDR1 and CDR2 sequences are SEHNR and FQNEAQ (reference sequence).

This rearrangement joins TRBV3-1 to TRBJ1-2. The CDR3 is 13 residues long. CDR1 and CDR2 from the germline V gene are LGHDT and YNNKEL (reference sequence). CDR3 region: CASSQGPFYGYTF.

The chain recombines TRBV28 with TRBJ2-3; TCRdb designates TRBD2, a call that cannot be tested without DNA. The germline gives CDR1 MDHEN, CDR2 SYDVKM. This CDR3 comprises 15 residues. The chain's CDR3 is CASRRAGGPPDTQYF.